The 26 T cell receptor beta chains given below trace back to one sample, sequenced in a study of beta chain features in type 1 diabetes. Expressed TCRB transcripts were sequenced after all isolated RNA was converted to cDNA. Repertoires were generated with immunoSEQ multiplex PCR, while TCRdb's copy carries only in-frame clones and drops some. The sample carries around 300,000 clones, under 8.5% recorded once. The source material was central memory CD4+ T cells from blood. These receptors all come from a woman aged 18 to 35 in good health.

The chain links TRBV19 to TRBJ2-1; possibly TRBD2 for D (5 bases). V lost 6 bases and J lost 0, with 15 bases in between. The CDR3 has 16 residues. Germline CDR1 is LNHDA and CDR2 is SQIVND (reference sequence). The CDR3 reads CASSRGFTSSYNEQFF. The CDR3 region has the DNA TGTGCCAGTAGCCGAGGGTTCACCAGCTCCTACAATGAGCAGTTCTTC.

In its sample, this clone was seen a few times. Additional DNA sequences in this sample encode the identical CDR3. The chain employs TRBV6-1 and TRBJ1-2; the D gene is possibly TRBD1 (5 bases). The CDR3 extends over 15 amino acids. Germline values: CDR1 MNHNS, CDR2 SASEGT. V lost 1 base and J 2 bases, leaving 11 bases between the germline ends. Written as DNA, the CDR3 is TGTGCCAGCAGTGAAGGTGGGGGGGGAAACTATGGCTACACCTTC. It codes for CASSEGGGGNYGYTF.

The chain's CDR3 is CASSVVAGQYNEQFF. CDR3 sequence (DNA): TGTGCCAGCAGCGTAGTAGCGGGACAGTACAATGAGCAGTTCTTC. This chain uses TRBV9 with TRBJ2-1, with TRBD2 as a possible D gene (8 bases). The CDR3 covers 15 residues. Germline V CDR1 and CDR2: SGDLS, YYNGEE. The ends were cut back, 0 bases at V and 4 bases at J, with 11 bases in the middle.

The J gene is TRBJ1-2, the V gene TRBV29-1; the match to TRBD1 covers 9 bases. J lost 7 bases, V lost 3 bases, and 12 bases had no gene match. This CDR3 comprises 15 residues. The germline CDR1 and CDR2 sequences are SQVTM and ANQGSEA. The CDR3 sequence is CSVDLNRGRISGYTF. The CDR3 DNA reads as TGCAGCGTTGACCTCAACAGGGGGCGCATATCTGGCTACACCTTC.

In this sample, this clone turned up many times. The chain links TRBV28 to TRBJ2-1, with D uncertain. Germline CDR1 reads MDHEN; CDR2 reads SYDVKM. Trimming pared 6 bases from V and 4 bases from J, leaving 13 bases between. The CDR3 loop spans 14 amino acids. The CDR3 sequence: CASSLPRSYNEQFF. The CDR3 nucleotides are TGTGCCAGCAGCCTCCCCCGGTCTTACAATGAGCAGTTCTTC.

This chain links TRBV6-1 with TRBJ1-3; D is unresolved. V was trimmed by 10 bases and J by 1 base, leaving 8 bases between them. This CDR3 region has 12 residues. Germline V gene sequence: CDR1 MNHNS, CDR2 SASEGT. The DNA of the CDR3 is TGTGCCACAGCATCATCTGGAAACACCATATATTTT. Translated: CATASSGNTIYF.

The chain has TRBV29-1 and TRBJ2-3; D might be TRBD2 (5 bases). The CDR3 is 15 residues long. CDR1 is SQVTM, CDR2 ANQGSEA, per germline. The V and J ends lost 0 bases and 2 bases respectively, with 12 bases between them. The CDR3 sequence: CSVEEGSDYTDTQYF. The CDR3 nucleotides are TGCAGCGTTGAAGAGGGGAGTGACTACACAGATACGCAGTATTTT.

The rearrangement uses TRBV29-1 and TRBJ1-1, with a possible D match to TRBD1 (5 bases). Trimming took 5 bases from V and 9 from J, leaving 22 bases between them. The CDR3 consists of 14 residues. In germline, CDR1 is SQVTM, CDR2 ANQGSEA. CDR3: CSVTPSRQGEKAFF. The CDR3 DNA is TGCAGCGTTACCCCTTCTCGGCAGGGTGAGAAAGCTTTCTTT.

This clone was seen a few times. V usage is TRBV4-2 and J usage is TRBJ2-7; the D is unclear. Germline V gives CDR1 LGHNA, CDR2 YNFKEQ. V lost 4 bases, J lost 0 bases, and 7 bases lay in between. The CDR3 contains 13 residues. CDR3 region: CASSRRNSYEQYF. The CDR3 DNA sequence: TGTGCCAGCAGCCGGCGGAACTCCTACGAGCAGTACTTC.

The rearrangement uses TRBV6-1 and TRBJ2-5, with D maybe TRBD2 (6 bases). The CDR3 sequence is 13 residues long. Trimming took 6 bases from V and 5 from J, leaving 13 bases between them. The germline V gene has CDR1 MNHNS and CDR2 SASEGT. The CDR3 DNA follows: TGTGCCAGCAGGATGGGGGGAGCTGAGACCCAGTACTTC. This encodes CASRMGGAETQYF.

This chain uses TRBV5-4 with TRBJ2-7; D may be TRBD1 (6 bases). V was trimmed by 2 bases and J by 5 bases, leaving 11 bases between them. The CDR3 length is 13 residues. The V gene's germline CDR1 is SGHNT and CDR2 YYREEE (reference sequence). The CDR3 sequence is CASSFATGNEQYF. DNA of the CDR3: TGTGCCAGCAGCTTCGCGACAGGTAACGAGCAGTACTTC.

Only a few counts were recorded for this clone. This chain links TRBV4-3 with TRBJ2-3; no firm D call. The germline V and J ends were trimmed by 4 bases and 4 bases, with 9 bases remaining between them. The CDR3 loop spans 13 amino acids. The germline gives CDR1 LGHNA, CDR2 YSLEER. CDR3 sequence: CASSRTWADTQYF. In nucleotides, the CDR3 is TGCGCCAGCAGCCGGACCTGGGCAGATACGCAGTATTTT.

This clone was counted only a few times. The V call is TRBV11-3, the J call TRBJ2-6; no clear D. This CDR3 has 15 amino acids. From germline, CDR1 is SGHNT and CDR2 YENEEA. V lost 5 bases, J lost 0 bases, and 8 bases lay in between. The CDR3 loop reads CASSIRVSGANVLTF. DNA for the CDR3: TGTGCCAGCAGCATACGGGTCTCTGGGGCCAACGTCCTGACTTTC.

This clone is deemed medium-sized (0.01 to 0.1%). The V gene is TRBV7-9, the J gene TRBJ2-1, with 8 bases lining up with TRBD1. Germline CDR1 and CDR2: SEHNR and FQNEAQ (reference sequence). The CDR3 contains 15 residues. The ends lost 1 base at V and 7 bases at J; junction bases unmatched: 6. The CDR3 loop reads CASSLGTGILNEQFF. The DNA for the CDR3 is TGTGCCAGCAGCTTAGGGACAGGGATTCTTAATGAGCAGTTCTTC.

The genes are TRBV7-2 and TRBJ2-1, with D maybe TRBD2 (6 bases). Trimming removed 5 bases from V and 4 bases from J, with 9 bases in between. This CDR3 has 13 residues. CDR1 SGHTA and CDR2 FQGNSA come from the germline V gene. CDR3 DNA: TGTGCCAGCAGCGAGACTAGTTACAATGAGCAGTTCTTC. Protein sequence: CASSETSYNEQFF. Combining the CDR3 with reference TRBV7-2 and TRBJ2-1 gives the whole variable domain GAGVSQSPSNKVTEKGKDVELRCDPISGHTALYWYRQSLGQGLEFLIYFQGNSAPDKSGLPSDRFSAERTGGSVSTLTIQRTQQEDSAVYLCASSETSYNEQFFGPGTRLTVL.

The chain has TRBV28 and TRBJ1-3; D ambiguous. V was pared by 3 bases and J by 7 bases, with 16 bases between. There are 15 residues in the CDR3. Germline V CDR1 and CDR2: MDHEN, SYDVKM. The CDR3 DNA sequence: TGTGCCAGCAGTTTCCTCTCGCGGCGGTGGAACACCATATATTTT. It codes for CASSFLSRRWNTIYF. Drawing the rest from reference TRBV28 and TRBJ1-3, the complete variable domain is DVKVTQSSRYLVKRTGEKVFLECVQDMDHENMFWYRQDPGLGLRLIYFSYDVKMKEKGDIPEGYSVSREKKERFSLILESASTNQTSMYLCASSFLSRRWNTIYFGEGSWLTVV.

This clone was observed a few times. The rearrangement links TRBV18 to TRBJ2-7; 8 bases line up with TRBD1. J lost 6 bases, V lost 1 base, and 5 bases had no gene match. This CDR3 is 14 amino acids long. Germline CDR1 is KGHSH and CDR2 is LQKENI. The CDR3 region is CASSPRTGSVEQYV. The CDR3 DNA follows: TGTGCCAGCTCACCACGGACAGGGTCCGTCGAGCAGTACGTC.

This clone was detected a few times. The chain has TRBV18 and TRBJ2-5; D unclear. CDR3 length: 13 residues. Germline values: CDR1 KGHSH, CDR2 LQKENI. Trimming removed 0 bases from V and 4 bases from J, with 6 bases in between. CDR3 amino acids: CASSPPSRETQYF. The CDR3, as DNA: TGTGCCAGCTCACCACCGAGTCGAGAGACCCAGTACTTC.

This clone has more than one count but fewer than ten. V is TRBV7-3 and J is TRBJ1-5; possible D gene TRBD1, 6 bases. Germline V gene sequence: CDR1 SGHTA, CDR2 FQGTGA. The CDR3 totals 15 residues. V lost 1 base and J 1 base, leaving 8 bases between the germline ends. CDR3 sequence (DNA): TGTGCCAGCAGCTTAAAAGGGGGAAGCAATCAGCCCCAGCATTTT. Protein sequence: CASSLKGGSNQPQHF.

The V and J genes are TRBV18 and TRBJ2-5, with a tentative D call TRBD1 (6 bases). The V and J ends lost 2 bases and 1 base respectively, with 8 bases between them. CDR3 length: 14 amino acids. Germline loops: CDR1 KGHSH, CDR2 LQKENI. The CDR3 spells CASSPGQSQETQYF. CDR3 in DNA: TGTGCCAGCTCACCAGGACAGTCCCAAGAGACCCAGTACTTC.

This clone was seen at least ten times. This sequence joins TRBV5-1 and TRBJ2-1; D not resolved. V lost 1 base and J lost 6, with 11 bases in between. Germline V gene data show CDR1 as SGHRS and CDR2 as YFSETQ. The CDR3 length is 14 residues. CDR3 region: CASSLYTQANEQFF. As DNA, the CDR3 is TGCGCCAGCAGCTTGTATACCCAAGCCAATGAGCAGTTCTTC.

CDR3 nucleotides: TGTGCCAGCAGCTTGATAGCGGGAGTCACCTCCTACGAGCAGTACTTC. Translation gives CASSLIAGVTSYEQYF. The rearrangement links TRBV11-1 to TRBJ2-7; 9 positions match TRBD2. CDR3 length equals 16 residues. In germline, CDR1 is SGHAT, CDR2 FQDESV (reference sequence). After removal of 3 bases from V and 0 bases from J, the junction contained 6 bases not matched to a gene.

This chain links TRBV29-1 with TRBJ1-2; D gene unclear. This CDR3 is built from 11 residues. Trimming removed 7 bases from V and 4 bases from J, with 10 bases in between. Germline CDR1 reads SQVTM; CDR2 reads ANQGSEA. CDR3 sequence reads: CSGFSGYGYTF. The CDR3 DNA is TGCAGCGGATTCTCGGGCTATGGCTACACCTTC.

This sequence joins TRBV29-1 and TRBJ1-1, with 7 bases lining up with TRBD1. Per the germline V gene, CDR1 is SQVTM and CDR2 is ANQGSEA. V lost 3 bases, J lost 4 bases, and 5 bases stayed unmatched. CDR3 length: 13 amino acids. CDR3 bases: TGCAGCGTTGACTCGACAGGGACCACTGAAGCTTTCTTT. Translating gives CSVDSTGTTEAFF.

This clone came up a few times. DNA of the CDR3: TGTGCCAGCTCACCAGACCAGCTCACCGGGGAGCTGTTTTTT. This sequence encodes CASSPDQLTGELFF. J is TRBJ2-2 and V is TRBV18; D not resolved. The CDR3 has 14 amino acids. CDR1 is KGHSH and CDR2 is LQKENI in the germline V gene. The V gene lost 2 bases and the J gene lost 4 bases, with 8 bases spanning the gap. The full variable domain, completed using reference TRBV18 and TRBJ2-2, is NAGVMQNPRHLVRRRGQEARLRCSPMKGHSHVYWYRQLPEEGLKFMVYLQKENIIDESGMPKERFSAEFPKEGPSILRIQQVVRGDSAAYFCASSPDQLTGELFFGEGSRLTVL.

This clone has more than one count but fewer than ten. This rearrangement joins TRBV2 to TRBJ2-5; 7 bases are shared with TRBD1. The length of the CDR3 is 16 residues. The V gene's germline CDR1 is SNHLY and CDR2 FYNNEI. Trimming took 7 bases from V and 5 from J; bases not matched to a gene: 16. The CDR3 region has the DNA TGTGCCAGCAAGCGTAATCAGGGGGATGGCGGGGAGACCCAGTACTTC. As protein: CASKRNQGDGGETQYF.